These 3 T cell receptor beta chains were all obtained from the same sample, sequenced in a study of graft-versus-host responses after intestinal transplantation. These receptors' targets are unknown. Profiling relied on immunoSEQ multiplex PCR, and the TCRdb table lists in-frame clones only, not all of them. The data hold over 85,000 clones, with about 95% observed a single time. The starting material was unstimulated CD4+ T cells sorted from spleen or lymph node cells, obtained before transplant. The receptors come from a human donor who was the organ donor for an intestinal transplant.

This chain uses TRBV5-4 with TRBJ2-5, with a weak D call TRBD2 (5 bases). The J call may be in error: the DNA end matches TRBJ2-7 better. Germline CDR1 is SGHNT and CDR2 is YYREEE (reference sequence). The CDR3 is 14 residues long. DNA of the CDR3: TGTGCCAGCAGTACAACGACGGGAACCTACGAGCAGTACTTC. It is translated as CASSTTTGTYEQYF.

The V and J genes are TRBV28 and TRBJ2-3, with D uncertain. V lost 7 bases and J 3 bases, leaving 8 bases between the germline ends. The CDR3 length is 12 residues. Germline assignment: CDR1 MDHEN and CDR2 SYDVKM. The CDR3: CASKRDTDTQYF. CDR3 sequence (DNA): TGTGCCAGCAAAAGGGATACAGATACGCAGTATTTT.

The rearrangement links TRBV7-8 to TRBJ1-6; maybe TRBD1 (5 bases). The CDR3 is 14 amino acids. The germline CDR1 and CDR2 sequences are SGHVS and FQNEAQ. V was cut by 4 bases and J by 12 bases, with 16 bases left in between. The CDR3 DNA reads as TGTGCCAGCAGCTCGGGGACTGGATTCGGACCCCTCCACTTT. As protein: CASSSGTGFGPLHF.